This T cell receptor beta chain was profiled in a study of CD8 T cells in ankylosing spondylitis. In its sample, this clonotype was seen a few times. Its antigen is not known. Study-level points and caveats: There was reportedly significant enrichment of clones that were disease-linked in matched ankylosing spondylitis synovial fluid. Those disease-linked clones were CD8+; they were also relatively rare in peripheral blood. Some motif variants were previously reported in reactive arthritis synovial fluid and blood. Within ankylosing spondylitis blood, a TCR beta motif made up of seven or eight highly homologous variants appeared to be characteristic.

Quantitative molecular-barcoded 5'-RACE generated the TCR beta libraries. TCRdb recomputed calls from the 5' RACE reads with MiXCR, one row per CDR3 protein. The sample records over 700,000 distinct CDR3 sequences, 15% to 20% being singletons. In germline, CDR1 is MGHRA, CDR2 YSYEKL. Deletions cut 0 bases from V and 2 bases from J, with 12 bases between. The CDR3 runs 16 residues. The sequencing input was blood, either unsorted or a sorted T cell fraction (not recorded which). V gene TRBV4-1 combines with J gene TRBJ2-3, with D unresolved. This clonotype was sampled from a male donor with ankylosing spondylitis. CDR3 coding DNA: TGCGCCAGCAGCCAAGATGGGCTACCGAACACAGATACGCAGTATTTT. Protein product: CASSQDGLPNTDTQYF.